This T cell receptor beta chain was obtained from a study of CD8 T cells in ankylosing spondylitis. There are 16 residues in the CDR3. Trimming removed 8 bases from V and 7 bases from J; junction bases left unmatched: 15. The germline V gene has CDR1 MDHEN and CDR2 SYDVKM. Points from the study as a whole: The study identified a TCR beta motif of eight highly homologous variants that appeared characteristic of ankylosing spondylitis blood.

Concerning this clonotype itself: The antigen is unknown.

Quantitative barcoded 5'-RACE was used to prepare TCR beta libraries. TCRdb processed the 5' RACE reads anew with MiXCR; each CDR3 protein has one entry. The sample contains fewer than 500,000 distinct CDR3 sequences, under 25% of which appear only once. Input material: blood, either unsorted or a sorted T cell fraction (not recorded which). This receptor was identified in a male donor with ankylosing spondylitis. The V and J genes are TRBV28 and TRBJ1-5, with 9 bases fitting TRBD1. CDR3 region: CASSIPGQGVSQPQHF. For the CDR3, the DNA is TGTGCCAGCTCCATCCCGGGACAGGGCGTATCACAGCCCCAGCATTTT. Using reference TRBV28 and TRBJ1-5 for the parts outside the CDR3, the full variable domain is DVKVTQSSRYLVKRTGEKVFLECVQDMDHENMFWYRQDPGLGLRLIYFSYDVKMKEKGDIPEGYSVSREKKERFSLILESASTNQTSMYLCASSIPGQGVSQPQHFGDGTRLSIL.